The rows below give T cell receptor beta chains drawn from one sample of a study of vaccination and CD4 T cells after COVID-19. Their cognate antigens are unknown. TCRdb recomputed calls from the PCR reads with MiXCR, one row per CDR3 protein. The sample records about 18,000 distinct CDR3 sequences, approximately 70% being singletons. The sequencing sample was made of CD4+ T cells from blood, cultured in vitro. The receptors stem from a human donor who had recovered from COVID-19. The CDR3 runs from the conserved cysteine through the conserved F or W. The D gene is left open where the match is weak. Expanded clones get a size class; other rows say once, few or many, or leave the size out.

TRBJ2-5,-,TRBV7-2,once,CASSSKYRETQYF,TGTGCCAGCAGCTCGAAATATCGGGAGACCCAGTACTTC
TRBJ2-3,TRBD2,TRBV2,-,CASSTQRELSTDTQYF,TGTGCCAGCAGTACTCAGCGGGAGCTAAGCACAGATACGCAGTATTTT
TRBJ2-1,-,TRBV28,-,CASHYQTGDEQFF,TGTGCCAGCCATTACCAGACGGGAGATGAGCAGTTCTTC
TRBJ1-1,-,TRBV28,-,CASLMPMNTEAFF,TGTGCCAGCCTGATGCCTATGAACACTGAAGCTTTCTTT
TRBJ1-2,TRBD1,TRBV7-2,-,CAISQGALLGYTF,TGTGCCATCTCGCAGGGGGCCTTATTAGGCTACACCTTC
TRBJ2-7,TRBD2,TRBV7-8,-,CASSPTWTSGSEQYF,TGTGCCAGCAGCCCAACATGGACTAGCGGGAGCGAGCAGTACTTC
TRBJ1-1,-,TRBV19,-,CASSRGWVERNTEAFF,TGTGCCAGTAGTAGGGGCTGGGTGGAGCGAAACACTGAAGCTTTCTTT
TRBJ1-1,-,TRBV6-1,-,CASRQAGDTEAFF,TGTGCCAGCAGGCAAGCCGGAGACACTGAAGCTTTCTTT
TRBJ1-4,-,TRBV20-1,-,CSAPRRDEKLFF,TGCAGTGCCCCCAGAAGAGATGAAAAACTGTTTTTT
TRBJ1-5,-,TRBV11-1,few,CASSEGTYEPQHF,TGTGCCAGCTCCGAGGGGACCTATGAGCCCCAGCATTTT
TRBJ2-5,TRBD2,TRBV5-6,-,CASDHTLAGVRETQYF,TGTGCCAGCGACCATACCCTAGCGGGAGTTAGGGAGACCCAGTACTTC
TRBJ1-2,TRBD1,TRBV5-1,-,CASSFPQEAQGQTYGYTF,TGCGCCAGCAGCTTCCCCCAAGAAGCCCAGGGACAGACCTATGGCTACACCTTC
TRBJ2-5,-,TRBV2,once,CASRADSSGTQYF,TGTGCCAGCAGGGCGGACTCGTCGGGGACCCAGTACTTC
TRBJ1-1,-,TRBV14,-,CASSQDREWGELRPFF,TGTGCCAGCAGCCAAGATCGGGAATGGGGGGAGTTACGCCCTTTCTTT
TRBJ1-2,TRBD1,TRBV6-1,-,CASTSGGYVYGYTF,TGTGCCAGCACTTCAGGGGGCTACGTCTATGGCTACACCTTC
TRBJ1-5,-,TRBV20-1,-,CSASRRTESNQPQHF,TGCAGTGCTAGCCGAAGGACCGAATCGAATCAGCCCCAGCATTTT
TRBJ1-1,-,TRBV24-1,-,CATSDPNGMNTEAFF,TGTGCCACCAGTGATCCAAACGGGATGAACACTGAAGCTTTCTTT
TRBJ2-7,-,TRBV7-5,-,CISVPEASPGLASKQYF,-
TRBJ2-1,TRBD1,TRBV6-1,-,CASRNLWTGVNEQFF,TGTGCCAGCAGAAATCTTTGGACAGGGGTAAATGAGCAGTTCTTC
TRBJ2-3,-,TRBV4-3,-,CASSQAFPDTQYF,TGCGCCAGCAGCCAAGCATTCCCAGATACGCAGTATTTT
TRBJ1-1,-,TRBV2,-,CASKPSRGNTEAFF,TGTGCCAGCAAACCGAGTCGGGGAAACACTGAAGCTTTCTTT
TRBJ2-1,-,TRBV10-2,-,CASSESKGNEQFF,TGCGCCAGCAGTGAGTCGAAGGGGAATGAGCAGTTCTTC
TRBJ2-7,TRBD2,TRBV6-1,-,CATSRGSKIPTTQYF,TGTGCCACCTCGCGGGGGTCCAAAATACCTACGACGCAGTACTTC
TRBJ1-2,-,TRBV27,-,CASSSTGYSNYFSFGYTF,TGTGCCAGCAGTTCAACAGGGTATTCTAACTATTTTAGTTTTGGCTACACCTTC